This TCR beta chain was sequenced for a study of T cells generated in artificial thymic organoids (dated by TCRdb to about 2017). For the study in its entirety: TCR alpha and beta CDR3 repertoires of in vitro artificial thymic organoid-derived CD8 single positive T cells were compared with thymic and peripheral blood naive CD8 T cells. The repertoire sequencing data shown were described as representative of three independent experiments.

Non-mobilized peripheral blood was obtained from healthy adult donors. Enrichment of primary CD8+ T cells was performed with magnetic beads using the Miltenyi CD8+ T cell Isolation Kit. Prior to RNA extraction, naive CD8 T cells from blood were isolated by FACS sorting as CD3+TCRalphabeta+CD8+CD45RO-CCR7+ cells. For each sample, total RNA was purified from approximately 40,000 to 200,000 sorted cells using the RNeasy Micro kit, and RNA quality was assessed on an Agilent RNA 6000 Nano chip. Results and caveats for the whole study, not just this receptor: Physiological TCR clonotype diversity, comparable to that of thymic and blood naive CD8 T cells, was observed in organoid-derived CD8 single positive T cells.

Separate semi-nested PCR amplifications were run for the TCRalpha and TCRbeta libraries, using Advantage 2 and reverse primers located in the TRAC or TRBC constant regions. First-strand cDNA synthesis used between roughly 3 and 550 ng of total RNA. The TCR cDNA libraries were generated by 5'-RACE using the SMARTer PCR cDNA Synthesis kit, with a poly-dT primer driving first-strand synthesis. The semi-nested reverse primers in the constant regions carried 5-nucleotide sample-specific barcodes, and the PCR products were cleaned up with the Zymo DNA Clean and Concentrator-5 kit. Up to ten barcoded samples were pooled, ligated to Illumina adaptors and sequenced on an Illumina MiSeq as 2 x 150 bp paired-end reads. Processing in the source paper ran as follows. Demultiplexed reads were aligned with BLAT to a custom library of all human TRAV, TRAJ, TRBV, TRBD and TRBJ combinations from IMGT. The best BLAT hits were picked using pslCDnaFilter (-maxAligns=1, -ignoreIntrons), and custom Perl scripts were used to calculate clonotype frequencies. Using fastp at Q25 and MiXCR, TCRdb reprocessed the public reads and kept productive beta chains. When rows share a CDR3 protein, they turn into one entry using the most common DNA and genes. These V and J calls are TCRdb output, not the study's own analysis. A total of more than 3,000 distinct CDR3 sequences appear in this sample, 34% of them only once. The ten largest make up more than 2% of the sample.

This clonotype was detected only a few times. This receptor's antigen is unknown. The input lacks base qualities; no much larger clone sits a single base away. Looking up the germline V gene yields CDR1 MGHRA and CDR2 YSYEKL. The CDR3 spans 17 residues, from the cysteine through the phenylalanine. Only the CDR3 region is kept as DNA, spanning 51 bases read in frame from base 1. At the junction V is shortened by 1 base and J by 1 base, with 17 bases in between. The sequencing input was naive CD8+ T cells from blood. The label giving this sample's cell subset or site can be read as: CD3+TCRalphabeta+CD8SP T cells; for blood, CD45RO-CCR7+ naive CD8+ T cells. The chain links TRBV4-1 with TRBJ2-7, with TRBD2 perhaps the D gene, on 6 matching bases. The receptor's source is a human donor who gave cord blood stem cells for thymic organoid culture, a cardiac surgery patient who gave postnatal thymus, or a blood donor (not recorded which). The DNA sequence follows: TGCGCCAGCAGCCAAGTCTTCCCAGCGGGCAATTCCTACGAGCAGTACTTC. Its translation reads: CASSQVFPAGNSYEQYF.